This TCR beta chain comes out of a study of OX40 agonist ivuxolimab in advanced cancers. About the full investigation: Ivuxolimab, which targeted the costimulatory receptor OX40 (CD134), was an agonistic, fully human IgG2 monoclonal antibody. Intravenous ivuxolimab was administered to patients every 2 weeks at six dose levels: 0.01, 0.1, 0.3, 1.5, 3 and 10 mg/kg. Among the 52 dose-escalation patients, some 20 had hepatocellular carcinoma, around 15 melanoma, 9 renal cell carcinoma and 9 head and neck cancer. A male proportion of under 85% and a mean age of roughly 55 years, ranging from roughly 23 to 79, were recorded for the dose-escalation cohort. Patients were allowed to have had prior anti-PD-1, anti-PD-L1 or anti-CTLA-4 therapy, and approximately 39% of the dose-escalation patients had been treated with checkpoint inhibitors. Partial responses occurred in three dose-escalation patients: two with cutaneous melanoma and one with hepatocellular carcinoma. The purpose of peripheral TCRbeta sequencing was to test whether ivuxolimab changed TCR sequence diversity and led to clonal T-cell expansion. The paper covers the monotherapy dose-escalation part of the phase I ivuxolimab trial, which included N of about 51 patients. Points the paper makes about the study in general: At doses of 0.1 to 3.0 mg/kg, clonal expansion of both CD4+ and CD8+ blood T cells was observed from baseline to week 6. After ivuxolimab, expanded clones were on average more numerous among CD8+ T cells than among CD4+ T cells. In partial responders in the 0.1-3.0 mg/kg groups, normalized peripheral clonal expansion was found to be among the lowest, especially among CD8+ T cells. Antigen specificity was not determined for the clonally expanded peripheral T cells. Low levels of normalized T-cell clonal expansion were also seen in some patients who did not respond.

The germline V gene sets CDR1 to KGHSH and CDR2 to LQKENI. The CDR3 measures 14 amino acids from cysteine to phenylalanine. Only the CDR3 portion is preserved as DNA: 42 bases, with reading frame beginning at the first base. V is clipped by 0 bases and J by 7 bases, and the sequence between their germline boundaries is 13 bases long. Points on this clone: Its antigen is currently not known. There are no base qualities to consult, and no much larger clone falls within one base.

Patients with autoimmune disease history or receiving systemic immunosuppression were excluded from the trial. In every dose cohort, peripheral blood was drawn for TCR sequencing at baseline, cycle 4 day 1, and cycle 7 day 1. The samples were taken from a phase I, first-in-human, multicenter, open-label dose-escalation trial of ivuxolimab. The trial enrolled adults with locally advanced or metastatic head and neck squamous cell, hepatocellular, melanoma or renal cell carcinoma. Before TCR sequencing, CD4+ T cells and CD8+ T cells were sorted from peripheral blood as separate populations. Genomic DNA was extracted from sorted cells for sequencing of the TCRbeta CDR3 region. TCRbeta CDR3 regions were sequenced using the immunoSEQ Assay. TCRdb stores this immuneACCESS table with in-frame sequences only. Part of the clones is absent; in the studies checked, under half of the shortfall reflects unresolved V genes, and no reason is known for the rest. In all, the sample holds tens of thousands of clones, and roughly 89% of those were seen once. The top ten hold around 8.7% of the sample.

The material was CD4+ or CD8+ T cells sorted from blood, obtained in a trial of the OX40 agonist ivuxolimab. The V gene is TRBV18 and the J gene is TRBJ2-7; the D gene is possibly TRBD2, with 6 bases matching. This receptor was taken from an adult with an advanced solid tumor such as melanoma, head and neck, liver or kidney cancer. The DNA sequence is as follows: TGTGCCAGCTCACCACCAGGGACCCGGGGGGAGCAGTACTTC. This encodes CASSPPGTRGEQYF.